These T cell receptor beta chains were read from a single sample in a study of long-term antiretroviral therapy in people with HIV. This table comes from immunoSEQ multiplex PCR, and its TCRdb copy is limited to in-frame clones, with some not included. The sample shows roughly 39,000 clones, less than 90% of them seen only once. Specimen: unsorted PBMCs, collected just before starting antiretroviral therapy. The origin of the receptors is a woman aged 18 to 35 with HIV. Each CDR3 is given with its conserved first and last residue. The D gene is left open where the match is weak. Expanded clones are given a class, and other clones once, few, many or no size at all.

j_gene: TRBJ2-1; v_gene: TRBV6-5; abundance: -; len: 15; d_gene: TRBD2; CDR3nt: TGTGCCAGCAGTTACGGTAGCGGGAGTTCCTATGAGCAGTTCTTC; CDR3aa: CASSYGSGSSYEQFF
j_gene: TRBJ2-7; v_gene: TRBV10-3; abundance: once; len: 15; d_gene: TRBD2; CDR3nt: TGTGCCATCAGTGGACTAGCGTCGAGCTCCTACGAGCAGTACTTC; CDR3aa: CAISGLASSSYEQYF
j_gene: TRBJ1-1; v_gene: TRBV4-3; abundance: -; len: 12; d_gene: -; CDR3nt: TGCGCCAGCAGCCCTGGGGGGACTGAAGCTTTCTTT; CDR3aa: CASSPGGTEAFF
j_gene: TRBJ2-7; v_gene: TRBV9; abundance: -; len: 14; d_gene: TRBD2; CDR3nt: TGTGCCAGCAGCGTAAGGACTAGCGGGAGGGGGAGAGACTTC; CDR3aa: CASSVRTSGRGRDF
j_gene: TRBJ2-1; v_gene: TRBV28; abundance: -; len: 15; d_gene: -; CDR3nt: TGTGCCAGCAGGCTCGACACGAGCTCCTACAATGAGCAGTTCTTC; CDR3aa: CASRLDTSSYNEQFF
j_gene: TRBJ2-1; v_gene: TRBV14; abundance: once; len: 13; d_gene: -; CDR3nt: TGTGCCAGCATCGGGGGAACTGACAATGAGCAGTTCTTC; CDR3aa: CASIGGTDNEQFF
j_gene: TRBJ1-2; v_gene: TRBV6-1; abundance: -; len: 14; d_gene: TRBD1; CDR3nt: TGTGCCAGCAGTGGGGGCAGGGGGCGTGATGGCTACACCTTC; CDR3aa: CASSGGRGRDGYTF
j_gene: TRBJ2-6; v_gene: TRBV6-4; abundance: -; len: 20; d_gene: TRBD2; CDR3nt: TGTGCCAGCAGTGACTCAGGAGCGGGAGGCTTTCTTTCTGGGGCCAACGTCCTGACTTTC; CDR3aa: CASSDSGAGGFLSGANVLTF
j_gene: TRBJ2-7; v_gene: TRBV7-9; abundance: few; len: 15; d_gene: -; CDR3nt: TGTGCCAGCAGCTTAGTGTCGGGATTCTCCTACGAGCAGTACTTC; CDR3aa: CASSLVSGFSYEQYF
j_gene: TRBJ1-2; v_gene: TRBV11-2; abundance: -; len: 13; d_gene: -; CDR3nt: TGTGCCAGCAGCTCAACAGAAAACTATGGCTACACCTTC; CDR3aa: CASSSTENYGYTF
j_gene: TRBJ2-1; v_gene: TRBV28; abundance: -; len: 17; d_gene: TRBD2; CDR3nt: TGTGCCAGCAGTTCCCCTAGCGGGGGAAGCTCCTACAATGAGCAGTTCTTC; CDR3aa: CASSSPSGGSSYNEQFF
j_gene: TRBJ1-2; v_gene: TRBV12-5; abundance: -; len: 16; d_gene: TRBD1; CDR3nt: TGTGCTAGTGGTTTGACACGACAGGGGCGAAACTATGGCTACACCTTC; CDR3aa: CASGLTRQGRNYGYTF
j_gene: TRBJ2-1; v_gene: TRBV19; abundance: -; len: 18; d_gene: TRBD2; CDR3nt: TGTGCCAGTAGTCCCAGGGGACTAGCGGGAGCGTCCTACAATGAGCAGTTCTTC; CDR3aa: CASSPRGLAGASYNEQFF
j_gene: TRBJ2-7; v_gene: TRBV19; abundance: -; len: 14; d_gene: TRBD2; CDR3nt: TGTGCCAGTAGTGTTACCGGGACTAAAAACGAGCAGTACTTC; CDR3aa: CASSVTGTKNEQYF
j_gene: TRBJ1-5; v_gene: TRBV27; abundance: -; len: 14; d_gene: -; CDR3nt: TGTGCCAGCAGTTGGGGTTTTTCTTATCAGCCCCAGCATTTT; CDR3aa: CASSWGFSYQPQHF
j_gene: TRBJ1-4; v_gene: TRBV9; abundance: -; len: 15; d_gene: -; CDR3nt: TGTGCCAGCACCCAAACCGGGGGACTGAATGAAAAACTGTTTTTT; CDR3aa: CASTQTGGLNEKLFF
j_gene: TRBJ2-1; v_gene: TRBV7-3; abundance: -; len: 16; d_gene: -; CDR3nt: TGTGCCAGCAGCTCCCACTTGGGACGGCCCTACAATGAGCAGTTCTTC; CDR3aa: CASSSHLGRPYNEQFF
j_gene: TRBJ2-1; v_gene: TRBV7-6; abundance: -; len: 15; d_gene: TRBD1; CDR3nt: TGTGCCAGCAGCGTGGGACAGGGTTCCTACAATGAGCAGTTCTTC; CDR3aa: CASSVGQGSYNEQFF
j_gene: TRBJ2-5; v_gene: TRBV7-9; abundance: -; len: 16; d_gene: -; CDR3nt: TGTGCCAGCAGCTCACCTCGACTAGGAGGGGGGGAGACCCAGTACTTC; CDR3aa: CASSSPRLGGGETQYF
j_gene: TRBJ1-5; v_gene: TRBV7-6; abundance: -; len: 18; d_gene: TRBD1; CDR3nt: TGTGCCAGCAGCTTAGCGGCTGGCGACAGGGGTGCCAATCGGCCCCAGCATTTT; CDR3aa: CASSLAAGDRGANRPQHF
j_gene: TRBJ1-3; v_gene: TRBV12-5; abundance: few; len: 14; d_gene: -; CDR3nt: TGTGCTAGTGGTTTGGCGGGGGCTGGAAACACCATATATTTT; CDR3aa: CASGLAGAGNTIYF
j_gene: TRBJ2-7; v_gene: TRBV18; abundance: -; len: 16; d_gene: -; CDR3nt: TGTGCCAGCTCACCTTTGGGGCGGGGTCCTACCTACGAGCAGTACTTC; CDR3aa: CASSPLGRGPTYEQYF
j_gene: TRBJ2-1; v_gene: TRBV28; abundance: -; len: 18; d_gene: TRBD2; CDR3nt: TGTGCCAGCAGACCTATGATAAATAGCGGGGGGCAGGGGAATGAGCAGTTCTTC; CDR3aa: CASRPMINSGGQGNEQFF
j_gene: TRBJ2-7; v_gene: TRBV7-3; abundance: -; len: 15; d_gene: TRBD1; CDR3nt: TGTGCCAGCAGCACCTCCGGGACAGGAAAGTACGAGCAGTACTTC; CDR3aa: CASSTSGTGKYEQYF
j_gene: TRBJ1-1; v_gene: TRBV6-1; abundance: once; len: 11; d_gene: -; CDR3nt: TGTGCCAGCCAGGGTGGCACTGAAGCTTTCTTT; CDR3aa: CASQGGTEAFF
j_gene: TRBJ2-5; v_gene: TRBV6-5; abundance: -; len: 14; d_gene: -; CDR3nt: TGTGCCAGCAGTTCGACTCGAGTACTGGAGACCCAGTACTTC; CDR3aa: CASSSTRVLETQYF
j_gene: TRBJ2-6; v_gene: TRBV5-1; abundance: -; len: 19; d_gene: TRBD2; CDR3nt: TGCGCCAGCAGCTATGCGGGACTAGCGGGCAGCTCTGGGGCCAACGTCCTGACTTTC; CDR3aa: CASSYAGLAGSSGANVLTF
j_gene: TRBJ1-3; v_gene: TRBV27; abundance: -; len: 16; d_gene: TRBD1; CDR3nt: TGTGCCAGCAGTTTATCTCCCCGGGACAGGGTAAACACCATATATTTT; CDR3aa: CASSLSPRDRVNTIYF
j_gene: TRBJ1-2; v_gene: TRBV28; abundance: -; len: 11; d_gene: -; CDR3nt: TGTGCCAGCAGTTCTAACTATGGCTACACCTTC; CDR3aa: CASSSNYGYTF
j_gene: TRBJ2-1; v_gene: TRBV7-9; abundance: -; len: 13; d_gene: -; CDR3nt: TGTGCCAGCAGCTTACCCCCCCCGAATGAGCAGTTCTTC; CDR3aa: CASSLPPPNEQFF
j_gene: TRBJ2-3; v_gene: TRBV9; abundance: -; len: 14; d_gene: TRBD1; CDR3nt: TGTGCCAGCAGCCTCGGGACAGGGGAAGATACGCAGTATTTT; CDR3aa: CASSLGTGEDTQYF
j_gene: TRBJ1-1; v_gene: TRBV7-2; abundance: -; len: 14; d_gene: -; CDR3nt: TGTGCCAGCAGCTTAGTAGGAGGGAAGGCTGAAGCTTTCTTT; CDR3aa: CASSLVGGKAEAFF
j_gene: TRBJ2-7; v_gene: TRBV27; abundance: -; len: 14; d_gene: -; CDR3nt: TGTGCCAGCAGTCCTTCGGCTAGCCTCCACGAGCAGTACTTC; CDR3aa: CASSPSASLHEQYF
j_gene: TRBJ2-3; v_gene: TRBV11-2; abundance: -; len: 14; d_gene: TRBD1; CDR3nt: TGTGCCAGCAGCGAGGGACAGTTCACAGATACGCAGTATTTT; CDR3aa: CASSEGQFTDTQYF
j_gene: TRBJ2-7; v_gene: TRBV5-4; abundance: -; len: 12; d_gene: -; CDR3nt: TGTGCCAGCAGCTTCGGACCATACGAGCAGTACTTC; CDR3aa: CASSFGPYEQYF
j_gene: TRBJ2-5; v_gene: TRBV2; abundance: -; len: 15; d_gene: TRBD1; CDR3nt: TGTGCCACTCACAATACCGGGACAGGGCAAGAGACCCAGTACTTC; CDR3aa: CATHNTGTGQETQYF
j_gene: TRBJ1-1; v_gene: TRBV6-5; abundance: -; len: 13; d_gene: -; CDR3nt: TGTGCCAGCAGTTACTACGGGTTCACTGAAGCTTTCTTT; CDR3aa: CASSYYGFTEAFF
j_gene: TRBJ2-7; v_gene: TRBV4-2; abundance: few; len: 14; d_gene: TRBD1; CDR3nt: TGTGCCAGCAGCCAAGAAACAGGGGGCGACGAGCAGTACTTC; CDR3aa: CASSQETGGDEQYF
j_gene: TRBJ2-1; v_gene: TRBV9; abundance: once; len: 20; d_gene: TRBD1; CDR3nt: TGTGCCAGCAGCGCCAGACAGGGGGAGATAGGCCCCTCCGACTACAATGAGCAGTTCTTC; CDR3aa: CASSARQGEIGPSDYNEQFF
j_gene: TRBJ2-5; v_gene: TRBV2; abundance: -; len: 13; d_gene: -; CDR3nt: TGTGCCAGCAACAGGGACGGGAGGGAGACCCAGTACTTC; CDR3aa: CASNRDGRETQYF
j_gene: TRBJ1-5; v_gene: TRBV7-8; abundance: -; len: 14; d_gene: -; CDR3nt: TGTGCCAGCAGCTTAGACAGGGGCAATCAGCCCCAGCATTTT; CDR3aa: CASSLDRGNQPQHF
j_gene: TRBJ1-1; v_gene: TRBV6-5; abundance: -; len: 16; d_gene: -; CDR3nt: TGTGCCAGCAGTTCTCTTAGAGACTCGCTGAACACTGAAGCTTTCTTT; CDR3aa: CASSSLRDSLNTEAFF
j_gene: TRBJ1-5; v_gene: TRBV10-3; abundance: -; len: 15; d_gene: -; CDR3nt: TGTGCCATCAGTGAGGCAGAAAATAGCAATCAGCCCCAGCATTTT; CDR3aa: CAISEAENSNQPQHF
j_gene: TRBJ1-1; v_gene: TRBV9; abundance: -; len: 14; d_gene: -; CDR3nt: TGTGCCAGCAGCGTAGACAGAGAGAACACTGAAGCTTTCTTT; CDR3aa: CASSVDRENTEAFF
j_gene: TRBJ2-7; v_gene: TRBV19; abundance: -; len: 17; d_gene: TRBD2; CDR3nt: TGTGCCAGTAGTATCAGGTTAGCGGGCAGTCTCTCCTACGAGCAGTACTTC; CDR3aa: CASSIRLAGSLSYEQYF
j_gene: TRBJ2-7; v_gene: TRBV6-5; abundance: -; len: 14; d_gene: -; CDR3nt: TGTGCCAGCAGCCCCGCCAGGGCCTACTACGAGCAGTACTTC; CDR3aa: CASSPARAYYEQYF
j_gene: TRBJ2-7; v_gene: TRBV2; abundance: -; len: 13; d_gene: -; CDR3nt: TGTGCCAGCAGTGGAGAGAGGGGCCACGAGCAGTACTTC; CDR3aa: CASSGERGHEQYF
j_gene: TRBJ2-3; v_gene: TRBV19; abundance: -; len: 16; d_gene: TRBD2; CDR3nt: TGTGCCAGTAAGCTCGGACTAGCGGGAGTGACAGATACGCAGTATTTT; CDR3aa: CASKLGLAGVTDTQYF
j_gene: TRBJ2-7; v_gene: TRBV5-1; abundance: few; len: 14; d_gene: TRBD1; CDR3nt: TGCGCCAGCAGCTTGGGACAGGGGGCCTACGAGCAGTACTTC; CDR3aa: CASSLGQGAYEQYF
j_gene: TRBJ1-3; v_gene: TRBV6-5; abundance: -; len: 15; d_gene: -; CDR3nt: TGTGCCAGCAGTTACTCCGCCAGGGTGGAAAACACCATATATTTT; CDR3aa: CASSYSARVENTIYF
j_gene: TRBJ2-2; v_gene: TRBV14; abundance: few; len: 13; d_gene: -; CDR3nt: TGTGCCAGCAGCCAAGTGCGTCCCGGGGAGCTGTTTTTT; CDR3aa: CASSQVRPGELFF
j_gene: TRBJ1-1; v_gene: TRBV29-1; abundance: few; len: 12; d_gene: -; CDR3nt: TGCAGCGTTGATTTGAGGAACACTGAAGCTTTCTTT; CDR3aa: CSVDLRNTEAFF
j_gene: TRBJ2-7; v_gene: TRBV9; abundance: -; len: 15; d_gene: -; CDR3nt: TGTGCCAGCAGCGTAAAGGCAGCGAGCTCCTACGAGCAGTACTTC; CDR3aa: CASSVKAASSYEQYF
j_gene: TRBJ2-1; v_gene: TRBV4-3; abundance: -; len: 16; d_gene: TRBD2; CDR3nt: TGCGCCAGCAGCCACGGACTAGCGGGAGGGCCTAATGAGCAGTTCTTC; CDR3aa: CASSHGLAGGPNEQFF
j_gene: TRBJ2-2; v_gene: TRBV7-2; abundance: -; len: 17; d_gene: TRBD2; CDR3nt: TGTGCCAGCAGCCCGGAGGGACTAGCGGGAAACACCGGGGAGCTGTTTTTT; CDR3aa: CASSPEGLAGNTGELFF
j_gene: TRBJ2-1; v_gene: TRBV9; abundance: -; len: 15; d_gene: -; CDR3nt: TGTGCCAGCAGCCCCTGGACAGGACTATACAATGAGCAGTTCTTC; CDR3aa: CASSPWTGLYNEQFF
j_gene: TRBJ2-5; v_gene: TRBV6-5; abundance: -; len: 13; d_gene: -; CDR3nt: TGTGCCAGCAGTTACGGCGGGGAGGAGACCCAGTACTTC; CDR3aa: CASSYGGEETQYF
j_gene: TRBJ2-7; v_gene: TRBV27; abundance: -; len: 14; d_gene: -; CDR3nt: TGTGCCAGCAGTTTAAGGGGTTACCCCTACGAGCAGTACTTC; CDR3aa: CASSLRGYPYEQYF
j_gene: TRBJ2-4; v_gene: TRBV28; abundance: few; len: 17; d_gene: TRBD2; CDR3nt: TGTGCCAGCAGTTTACCACCCCTGACTAGCGGGAAGGTCCAACAGTACTTC; CDR3aa: CASSLPPLTSGKVQQYF